Listed below are T cell receptor beta chains from one sample, sequenced in a study of T cells in Graves' hyperthyroidism and ophthalmopathy. A single record per CDR3 protein comes from TCRdb applying MiXCR to the multiplex PCR reads. The table records some 560,000 distinct CDR3 sequences, around 15% of them present only once. Sequenced input: blood. Every receptor here comes from a woman in her thirties or forties with Graves' hyperthyroidism. Each CDR3 is given with its conserved first and last residue. The D gene is left open where the match is weak. Clone size is stated in some rows and not others, as once, few, many or a class when expanded.

clone_size	v_call	j_call	d_call	cdr3_length	cdr3_aa	cdr3_nt
many	TRBV3-1	TRBJ2-1	-	11	CASSRGLFKFF	TGTGCCAGCAGCCGTGGACTTTTTAAGTTCTTC
many	TRBV12-3/TRBV12-4	TRBJ1-3	-	16	CASSTGQYSSGNTIYF	TGTGCCAGCAGTACGGGACAATATAGCTCTGGAAACACCATATATTTT
many	TRBV6-1	TRBJ2-7	-	15	CASSSENMGAAEQYF	TGTGCCAGCAGTAGTGAAAATATGGGGGCGGCCGAGCAGTACTTC
many	TRBV20-1	TRBJ2-1	TRBD2	15	CSATSSGLTPNEQFF	TGCAGTGCTACCTCTAGCGGCTTAACCCCCAATGAGCAGTTCTTC
-	TRBV20-1	TRBJ2-7	-	15	CSARDWASQGYEQYF	TGCAGTGCTAGAGATTGGGCTTCACAGGGCTACGAGCAGTACTTC
few	TRBV6-2/TRBV6-3	TRBJ1-2	TRBD1	15	CASRGRTGSVYGYTF	TGTGCCAGCAGGGGACGGACAGGCTCGGTCTATGGCTACACCTTC
-	TRBV25-1	TRBJ2-3	TRBD1	17	CASKICAIGTATDTQYF	TGTGCCAGTAAGATCTGTGCCATAGGGACAGCGACAGATACGCAGTATTTT
many	TRBV7-9	TRBJ2-1	TRBD2	15	CATGLAGGPYNEQFF	TGTGCCACCGGTCTAGCGGGAGGTCCCTACAATGAGCAGTTCTTC
many	TRBV2	TRBJ2-1	-	13	CASKTYLGNEQFF	TGTGCCAGCAAAACATACCTCGGGAATGAGCAGTTCTTC
many	TRBV12-3/TRBV12-4	TRBJ1-1	TRBD1	13	CASSLGTGREAFF	TGTGCCAGCAGTTTGGGGACAGGGCGGGAAGCTTTCTTT
many	TRBV7-3	TRBJ2-6	-	14	CASSLATGANVLTF	TGTGCCAGCAGCTTAGCTACCGGGGCCAACGTCCTGACTTTC
many	TRBV5-1	TRBJ1-2	-	14	CASSLDQGYYGYTF	TGCGCCAGCAGCTTGGACCAGGGCTACTATGGCTACACCTTC
many	TRBV28	TRBJ2-6	-	21	CASSLLPAWAGASSGANVLTF	TGTGCCAGCAGTTTACTACCGGCCTGGGCAGGCGCCTCCTCTGGGGCCAACGTCCTGACTTTC
few	TRBV3-1	TRBJ1-3	-	15	CASSRTAFSGNTIYF	TGTGCCAGCAGCCGCACCGCTTTCTCTGGAAACACCATATATTTT
many	TRBV5-1	TRBJ2-6	TRBD2	16	CASSLETSVGANVLTF	TGCGCCAGCAGCTTGGAAACTAGCGTTGGGGCCAACGTCCTGACTTTC
-	TRBV4-1	TRBJ2-1	-	17	CASSHPGVTLAYNEQFF	TGCGCCAGCAGCCACCCTGGGGTAACTCTTGCCTACAATGAGCAGTTCTTC
many	TRBV14	TRBJ2-5	-	15	CASSGGGQWGETQYF	TGTGCCAGCAGCGGCGGTGGACAATGGGGGGAGACCCAGTACTTC
many	TRBV2	TRBJ2-5	-	16	CASSTSISGRKETQYF	TGTGCCAGCAGTACCTCGATTAGCGGCCGTAAAGAGACCCAGTACTTC
many	TRBV11-2	TRBJ2-3	-	14	CASSLDSWTDTQYF	TGTGCCAGCAGCTTAGATTCATGGACAGATACGCAGTATTTT
many	TRBV5-1	TRBJ2-5	-	14	CASRGGVTQETQYF	TGCGCCAGCAGAGGAGGCGTCACCCAAGAGACCCAGTACTTC
many	TRBV15	TRBJ2-3	-	14	CATSRGGFTDTQYF	TGTGCCACCAGCAGAGGAGGGTTCACAGATACGCAGTATTTT
-	TRBV15	TRBJ2-7	-	14	CATSRGRTAYEQYF	TGTGCCACCAGCAGAGGTAGGACAGCCTACGAGCAGTACTTC
many	TRBV7-2	TRBJ2-1	-	19	CASSLFSGLERNSYNEQFF	TGTGCCAGCAGCTTGTTTAGCGGCCTGGAGCGGAACTCCTACAATGAGCAGTTCTTC
few	TRBV5-1	TRBJ2-3	TRBD2	15	CASSLESGSGDTQYF	TGCGCCAGCAGCTTGGAAAGCGGGAGTGGAGATACGCAGTATTTT
-	TRBV6-1	TRBJ2-1	-	12	CASRDTGTWQFF	TGTGCCAGCAGAGATACCGGGACCTGGCAGTTCTTC
many	TRBV20-1	TRBJ1-5	TRBD1	16	CSASDPRQGSNQPQHF	TGCAGTGCTAGTGACCCAAGACAGGGAAGCAATCAGCCCCAGCATTTT
many	TRBV12-3/TRBV12-4	TRBJ2-1	TRBD2	15	CASSQTTGGNGEQFF	TGTGCCAGCAGCCAAACGACGGGAGGCAATGGTGAGCAGTTCTTC
many	TRBV5-1	TRBJ2-3	-	15	CASSLLAKQGDTQYF	TGCGCCAGCAGCCTCCTAGCGAAACAGGGAGATACGCAGTATTTT
-	TRBV7-9	TRBJ2-4	-	16	CASSARDLMAKNIQYF	TGTGCCAGCAGCGCCCGAGATCTTATGGCCAAAAACATTCAGTACTTC
-	TRBV6-1	TRBJ2-2	TRBD2	15	CASSGTSGYTGELFF	TGTGCCAGCAGTGGGACTAGCGGGTACACCGGGGAGCTGTTTTTT
few	TRBV11-2	TRBJ2-1	-	14	CASSSGTRVNEQFF	TGTGCCAGCAGCTCTGGGACTCGGGTCAATGAGCAGTTCTTC
many	TRBV28	TRBJ2-1	-	14	CASTPGTRYNEQFF	TGTGCCAGCACCCCTGGGACCCGATACAATGAGCAGTTCTTC
-	TRBV4-1	TRBJ2-7	-	14	CASSQEGRLDEQYF	TGCGCCAGCAGCCAAGAGGGCCGTTTGGACGAGCAGTACTTC
many	TRBV27	TRBJ1-1	TRBD1	15	CASSYTGDINTEAFF	TGTGCCAGCAGTTATACAGGGGATATAAACACTGAAGCTTTCTTT
-	TRBV10-2	TRBJ2-7	-	14	CASSDTLKSYEQYF	TGCGCCAGCAGTGATACACTAAAGTCCTACGAGCAGTACTTC
many	TRBV29-1	TRBJ1-1	-	12	CSVEDLSDEAFF	TGCAGCGTTGAAGATCTATCTGATGAAGCTTTCTTT
many	TRBV27	TRBJ2-3	TRBD2	17	CASSRLAGGRGTDTQYF	TGTGCCAGCAGTCGTCTAGCGGGAGGCCGGGGCACAGATACGCAGTATTTT
few	TRBV9	TRBJ2-3	-	15	CASSVAAGSPDTQYF	TGTGCCAGCAGCGTAGCCGCAGGGTCCCCAGATACGCAGTATTTT
many	TRBV28	TRBJ2-7	-	14	CASSRRDNSYEQYF	TGTGCCAGCAGTCGTCGGGACAACTCCTACGAGCAGTACTTC
-	TRBV10-2	TRBJ1-5	TRBD1	15	CASSESRGHGQPQHF	TGCGCCAGCAGTGAAAGCAGGGGGCACGGTCAGCCCCAGCATTTT
-	TRBV20-1	TRBJ2-3	TRBD1	16	CSARVAGQGATDTQYF	TGCAGTGCTAGAGTTGCCGGACAGGGGGCCACAGATACGCAGTATTTT
-	TRBV7-8	TRBJ1-5	-	14	CASSLSRDNQPQHF	TGTGCCAGCAGCTTATCGAGAGACAATCAGCCCCAGCATTTT
many	TRBV7-8	TRBJ2-2	-	15	CASSLGTKNTGELFF	TGTGCCAGCAGCTTAGGGACTAAGAACACCGGGGAGCTGTTTTTT
many	TRBV27	TRBJ1-2	TRBD1	13	CASRDRGSYGYTF	TGTGCCAGCAGGGACAGGGGTAGCTATGGCTACACCTTC
few	TRBV4-2	TRBJ1-5	-	15	CASSYLGDGNQPQHF	TGTGCCAGCAGTTACCTAGGGGATGGCAATCAGCCCCAGCATTTT
many	TRBV7-2	TRBJ2-7	TRBD1	17	CASSLATSRQGSYEQYF	TGTGCCAGCAGCTTAGCGACGTCACGACAGGGAAGCTACGAGCAGTACTTC
few	TRBV6-1	TRBJ2-7	TRBD2	12	CASSEGGGEQYF	TGTGCCAGCAGTGAAGGGGGGGGCGAGCAGTACTTC
few	TRBV28	TRBJ2-7	TRBD2	17	CVSSSRRTSGIIYEQYF	TGTGTCAGCAGTTCCCGACGGACTAGCGGGATAATCTACGAGCAGTACTTC
few	TRBV20-1	TRBJ2-1	-	12	CSVDGRGTEQFF	TGCAGTGTGGACGGGAGAGGTACTGAGCAGTTCTTC
few	TRBV14	TRBJ2-3	TRBD2	14	CASRPSGKKDTQYF	TGTGCCAGCAGACCTAGCGGAAAAAAAGATACGCAGTATTTT
many	TRBV5-1	TRBJ1-5	-	14	CASSSYGGQEPQHF	TGCGCCAGCAGTTCCTACGGGGGGCAAGAGCCCCAGCATTTT
-	TRBV6-1	TRBJ1-4	-	11	CASRRDEKLFF	TGTGCCAGCAGACGTGATGAAAAACTGTTTTTT
many	TRBV7-2	TRBJ1-1	-	13	CASSTRQETEAFF	TGTGCCAGCAGCACCCGACAGGAAACTGAAGCTTTCTTT
many	TRBV2	TRBJ2-7	-	11	CASSGAYEQYF	TGTGCCAGCAGTGGGGCCTACGAGCAGTACTTC